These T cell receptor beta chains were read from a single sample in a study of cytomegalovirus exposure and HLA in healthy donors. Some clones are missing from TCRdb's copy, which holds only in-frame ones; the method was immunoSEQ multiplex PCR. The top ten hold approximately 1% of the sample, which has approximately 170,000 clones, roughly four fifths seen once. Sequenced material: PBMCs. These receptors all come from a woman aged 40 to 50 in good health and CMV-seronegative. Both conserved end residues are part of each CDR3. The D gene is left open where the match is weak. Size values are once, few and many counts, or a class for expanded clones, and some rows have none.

TGCAGCGTTGACGAAGCGGGGAGGATCTTC	CSVDEAGRIF	10	once	TRBV29-1	TRBD2	TRBJ2-7
TGCGCCAGCAGCCTAGACTTGTCGGAGCTGTTTTTT	CASSLDLSELFF	12	NA	TRBV4-1	NA	TRBJ2-2
TGCAGCGTTGAAGAGAGATTTTCTGGAAACACCATATATTTT	CSVEERFSGNTIYF	14	NA	TRBV29-1	NA	TRBJ1-3
TGTGCCAGCAGCCACGCTGGGAGGAGTAAGGAGACCCAGTACTTC	CASSHAGRSKETQYF	15	few	TRBV7-9	NA	TRBJ2-5
TGTGCCAGCTCACCAAGGACAGCCTACGAGCAGTACTTC	CASSPRTAYEQYF	13	NA	TRBV18	NA	TRBJ2-7
TGCGCCAGCAGCCCACGGGGAGGGTCCCACGAGCAGTACTTC	CASSPRGGSHEQYF	14	NA	TRBV5-1	TRBD2	TRBJ2-7
TGTGCCAGTAGTGCAGAGACTAGCGGGAGAGTAGCCGGGGAGCTGTTTTTT	CASSAETSGRVAGELFF	17	NA	TRBV19	TRBD2	TRBJ2-2
TGTGCCAGTAGTGTGCAGCGTGGAAACACCATATATTTT	CASSVQRGNTIYF	13	NA	TRBV19	NA	TRBJ1-3
TGTGCCTGGATTGAGGACAGGCAAGGGGAGCTGTTTTTT	CAWIEDRQGELFF	13	NA	TRBV30	TRBD1	TRBJ2-2
TGTGCCAGCAGGCCAAGGTTGGGGACAGGGGTTAACGAGCAGTACTTC	CASRPRLGTGVNEQYF	16	NA	TRBV11-3	TRBD1	TRBJ2-7
TGTGCCAGCAGCTCATACAGGGTCGGGCAGTACTTC	CASSSYRVGQYF	12	once	TRBV7-3	NA	TRBJ2-7
TGTGCCAGCAGTGACTCACATCGGACAGGGTTTGGCCAAGAGACCCAGTACTTC	CASSDSHRTGFGQETQYF	18	NA	TRBV28	TRBD1	TRBJ2-5
TGTGCCAGCAGTGAAGGGATGGGTTGGGACGGGAGCTCCTACGAGCAGTACTTC	CASSEGMGWDGSSYEQYF	18	NA	TRBV2	NA	TRBJ2-7
TGTGCCAGTTCGACTACCCAAGAGACCCAGTACTTC	CASSTTQETQYF	12	NA	TRBV9	NA	TRBJ2-5
TGTGCCAGCAGTTTAGGAGTCCAGCAGTACTTC	CASSLGVQQYF	11	NA	TRBV28	NA	TRBJ2-7
TGTGCCAGCAGCCGCGATGGGGGGACCGGGGAGCTGTTTTTT	CASSRDGGTGELFF	14	once	TRBV7-3	NA	TRBJ2-2
TGTGCCAGCAGCGGGGGGGCCGGGACAGGGGAAGGTGGGGCCAACGTCCTGACTTTC	CASSGGAGTGEGGANVLTF	19	NA	TRBV9	TRBD1	TRBJ2-6
TGCGCCAGCAGCCCGGAGGCAGGGGGGTTCTACAATGAGCAGTTCTTC	CASSPEAGGFYNEQFF	16	NA	TRBV4-1	NA	TRBJ2-1
TGTGCCAGCAGCCCGGGACAGGGTAACAATGAGCAGTTCTTC	CASSPGQGNNEQFF	14	NA	TRBV5-4	TRBD1	TRBJ2-1
TGTGCCAGCAGCGTCACCGGGACAGGGTACGAGCAGTACTTC	CASSVTGTGYEQYF	14	NA	TRBV7-2	TRBD1	TRBJ2-7
TGTGCCAGCAGCTGGTCAGGGGCCGAGCAGTACTTC	CASSWSGAEQYF	12	NA	TRBV7-9	NA	TRBJ2-7
TGTCCCCCGCGGGTAACAGAGACCCAGTACTTC	CPPRVTETQYF	11	NA	TRBV5-1	NA	TRBJ2-5
TGTGCCTCCGGGAAGGACTCCTACGAGCAGTACTTC	CASGKDSYEQYF	12	NA	TRBV28	NA	TRBJ2-7
TGTGCCAGCAGCTTGGGGACAGGGACTCAGCCCCAGCATTTT	CASSLGTGTQPQHF	14	once	TRBV5-6	TRBD1	TRBJ1-5
TGTGCTAGTGGTTTGACAGGGGCCACTGAAGCTTTCTTT	CASGLTGATEAFF	13	NA	TRBV12-5	TRBD1	TRBJ1-1
TGTGCCAGCAAAGGGGTACAAGCTTTCTTT	CASKGVQAFF	10	NA	TRBV6-5	NA	TRBJ1-1
TGTGCCAGCAGTCCTTACAGCATTACCACCTATGGCTACACCTTC	CASSPYSITTYGYTF	15	once	TRBV28	NA	TRBJ1-2
TGTGCCAGCAGTTCGGGATCTCAACGGCCCCAGCATTTT	CASSSGSQRPQHF	13	NA	TRBV6-5	NA	TRBJ1-5
TGTGCCAGCAGTCATTACAATGAGCAGTTCTTC	CASSHYNEQFF	11	few	TRBV27	NA	TRBJ2-1
TGTGCCAGCAGCTCGACAGGGGGAGAAACTGAAGCTTTCTTT	CASSSTGGETEAFF	14	NA	TRBV2	TRBD1	TRBJ1-1
TGTGCCTGGAGGGGGGGAGCCGCCTACGAGCAGTACTTC	CAWRGGAAYEQYF	13	NA	TRBV30	NA	TRBJ2-7
TGTGCCAGCAGCGTAAGACAGGCGGCTAACTATGGCTACACCTTC	CASSVRQAANYGYTF	15	NA	TRBV9	NA	TRBJ1-2
TGTGCCAGTAGTATACCCTCGTTCTCGGCCAACGTCCTGACTTTC	CASSIPSFSANVLTF	15	once	TRBV19	NA	TRBJ2-6
TGTGCCAGCAGGAGGACTAGCGGTTACAATGAGCAGTTCTTC	CASRRTSGYNEQFF	14	NA	TRBV2	TRBD2	TRBJ2-1
TGCGCCAGCAGCTTGAATGCAGGTATCAATGAGCAGTTCTTC	CASSLNAGINEQFF	14	NA	TRBV5-1	NA	TRBJ2-1